The present TCR beta chain was sequenced within a study of CD8+CD57+ T cells in acquired aplastic anemia. About the research overall: The DNA of sorted CD4+ and CD8+ cells averaged roughly 3 ug. Study findings and constraints: Some 30 was the count of CD8+ CDR3 sequences that patients shared with controls.

Ten or more counts support this clonotype. Its antigen is not known. This CDR3 contains 15 residues. V lost 5 bases, J lost 3 bases, and 15 bases lay in between. CDR1 LGHNA and CDR2 YNFKEQ come from the germline V gene. The use of genomic DNA as template underpinned the TCR beta VDJ and CDR3 profiling. TCRdb itself ran the reads through MiXCR, one entry per CDR3 protein. This table holds 150,000 to 200,000 distinct CDR3 sequences, less than 50% found once. The sequenced patients had an expansion of CD8+CD57+ cells seen by flow cytometry. The enrolled patients all had severe acquired aplastic anemia. Prior therapy had not been administered to any patient at the time of blood sampling.

The material sequenced was sorted CD4+, CD8+, or CD8+CD57+ T cells (not recorded which) from PBMCs. The TCR comes from a human donor with aplastic anemia. V is TRBV4-2 and J is TRBJ2-3, with D perhaps given as TRBD1 or TRBD2 (5 bases each). The CDR3 nucleotides are TGTGCCAGCAGCGGGGACCCCTCAGGAACAGATACGCAGTATTTT. Its translation is CASSGDPSGTDTQYF.